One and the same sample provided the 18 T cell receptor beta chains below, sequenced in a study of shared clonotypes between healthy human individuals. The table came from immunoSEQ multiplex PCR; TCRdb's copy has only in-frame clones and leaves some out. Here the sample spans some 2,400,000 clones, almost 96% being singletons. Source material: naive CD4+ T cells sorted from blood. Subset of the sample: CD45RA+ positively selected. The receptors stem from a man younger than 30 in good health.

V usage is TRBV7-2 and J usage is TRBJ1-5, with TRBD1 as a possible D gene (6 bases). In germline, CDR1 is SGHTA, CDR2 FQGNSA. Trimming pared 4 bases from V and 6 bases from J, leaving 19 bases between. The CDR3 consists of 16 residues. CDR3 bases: TGTGCCAGCAGCTCGCGGACAGTGGAGGGAAGTCAGCCCCAGCATTTT. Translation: CASSSRTVEGSQPQHF.

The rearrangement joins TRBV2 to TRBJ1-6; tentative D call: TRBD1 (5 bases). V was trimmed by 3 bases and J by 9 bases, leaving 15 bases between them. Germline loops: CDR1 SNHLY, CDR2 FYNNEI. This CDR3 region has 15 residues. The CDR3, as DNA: TGTGCCAGCAGTGATGATCAGGGCGGGGTTTCACCCCTCCACTTT. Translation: CASSDDQGGVSPLHF.

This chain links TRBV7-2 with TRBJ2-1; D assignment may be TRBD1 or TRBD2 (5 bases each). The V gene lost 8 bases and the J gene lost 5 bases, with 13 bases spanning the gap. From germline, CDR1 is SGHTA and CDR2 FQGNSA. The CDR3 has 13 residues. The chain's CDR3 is CASCIGTHNEQFF. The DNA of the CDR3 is TGTGCCAGCTGCATTGGGACCCACAATGAGCAGTTCTTC.

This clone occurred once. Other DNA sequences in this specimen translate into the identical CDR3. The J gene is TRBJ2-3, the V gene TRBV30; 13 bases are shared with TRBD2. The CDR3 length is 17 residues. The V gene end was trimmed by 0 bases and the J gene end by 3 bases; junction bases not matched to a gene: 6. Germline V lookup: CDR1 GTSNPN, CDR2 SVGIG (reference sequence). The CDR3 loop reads CAWSVGRTSGGTDTQYF. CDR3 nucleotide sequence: TGTGCCTGGAGTGTGGGTAGGACTAGCGGGGGTACAGATACGCAGTATTTT.

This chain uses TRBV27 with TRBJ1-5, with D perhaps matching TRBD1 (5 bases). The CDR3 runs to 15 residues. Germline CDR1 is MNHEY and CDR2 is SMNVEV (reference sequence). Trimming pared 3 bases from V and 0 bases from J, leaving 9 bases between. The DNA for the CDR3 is TGTGCCAGCAGTTTCGGCGGGGGTAGCAATCAGCCCCAGCATTTT. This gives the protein CASSFGGGSNQPQHF.

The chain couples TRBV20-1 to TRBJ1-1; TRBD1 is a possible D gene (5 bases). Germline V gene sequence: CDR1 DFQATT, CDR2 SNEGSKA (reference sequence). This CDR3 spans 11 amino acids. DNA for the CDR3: TGCAGCCGCGACAGCCCCACTGAAGCTTTCTTT. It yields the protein CSRDSPTEAFF.

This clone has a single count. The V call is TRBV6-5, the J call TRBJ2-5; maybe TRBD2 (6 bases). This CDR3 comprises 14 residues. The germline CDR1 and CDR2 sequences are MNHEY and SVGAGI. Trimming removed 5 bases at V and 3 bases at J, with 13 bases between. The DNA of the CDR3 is TGTGCCAGCAGTACCCGAAGACTAGAAGAGACCCAGTACTTC. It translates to CASSTRRLEETQYF.

The CDR3 DNA sequence: TGTGCCAGTAGTAAAGGACAGCGTAACACTGAAGCTTTCTTT. It encodes CASSKGQRNTEAFF. V is TRBV19 and J is TRBJ1-1; maybe TRBD1 (6 bases). V was pared by 4 bases and J by 2 bases, with 11 bases between. Germline V lookup: CDR1 LNHDA, CDR2 SQIVND (reference sequence). CDR3 length: 14 amino acids.

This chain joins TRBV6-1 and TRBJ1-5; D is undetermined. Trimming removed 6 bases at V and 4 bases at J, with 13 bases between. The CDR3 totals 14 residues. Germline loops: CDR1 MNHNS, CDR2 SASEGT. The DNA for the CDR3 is TGTGCCAGCAGGACACCGGGAGGAAATCAGCCCCAGCATTTT. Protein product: CASRTPGGNQPQHF.

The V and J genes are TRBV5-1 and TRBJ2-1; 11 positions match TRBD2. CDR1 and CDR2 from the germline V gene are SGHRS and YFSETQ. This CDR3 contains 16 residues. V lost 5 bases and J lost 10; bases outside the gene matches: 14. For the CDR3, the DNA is TGCGCCAGCAGGGTCAGGGGTACTAGCGGGAGTTGGGAGCAGTTCTTC. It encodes CASRVRGTSGSWEQFF.

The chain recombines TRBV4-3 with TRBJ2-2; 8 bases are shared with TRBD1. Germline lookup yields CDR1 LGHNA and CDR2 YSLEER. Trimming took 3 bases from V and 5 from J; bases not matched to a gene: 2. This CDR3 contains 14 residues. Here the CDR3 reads CASSHTGGTGELFF. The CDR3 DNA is TGCGCCAGCAGCCATACAGGGGGGACCGGGGAGCTGTTTTTT.

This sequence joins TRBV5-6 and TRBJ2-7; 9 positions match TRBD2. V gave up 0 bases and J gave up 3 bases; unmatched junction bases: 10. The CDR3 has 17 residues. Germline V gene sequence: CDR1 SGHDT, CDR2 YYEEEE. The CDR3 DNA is TGTGCCAGCAGCTTGGCCCTTAGCGGGAGAGTGATCTACGAGCAGTACTTC. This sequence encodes CASSLALSGRVIYEQYF.

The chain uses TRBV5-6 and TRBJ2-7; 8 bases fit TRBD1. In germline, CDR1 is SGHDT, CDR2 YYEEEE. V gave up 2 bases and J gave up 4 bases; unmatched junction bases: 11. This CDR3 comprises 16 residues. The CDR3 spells CASSLGIQDRAYEQYF. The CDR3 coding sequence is TGTGCCAGCAGCTTAGGGATACAGGACAGGGCGTACGAGCAGTACTTC.

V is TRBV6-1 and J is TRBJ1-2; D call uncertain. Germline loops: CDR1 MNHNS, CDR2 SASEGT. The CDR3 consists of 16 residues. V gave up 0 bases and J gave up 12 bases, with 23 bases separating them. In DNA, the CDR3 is TGTGCCAGCAGTGAAGCCTCCAGGTGGGGATCTATCTGGGACACCTTC. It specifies CASSEASRWGSIWDTF.

CDR3 DNA sequence: TGTGCCAGCAGCTCAGGTCCAGCTAACTATGGCTACACCTTC. Translating gives CASSSGPANYGYTF. V gene TRBV7-2 combines with J gene TRBJ1-2, with no clear D. There are 14 residues in the CDR3. The V end was cut by 4 bases, the J end by 0 bases, with 9 bases between. The V gene's germline CDR1 is SGHTA and CDR2 FQGNSA.

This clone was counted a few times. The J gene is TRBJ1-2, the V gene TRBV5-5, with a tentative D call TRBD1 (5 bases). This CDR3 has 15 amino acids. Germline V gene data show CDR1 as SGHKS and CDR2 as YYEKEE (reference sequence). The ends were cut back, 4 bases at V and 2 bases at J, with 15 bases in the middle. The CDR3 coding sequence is TGTGCCAGCAGCCCCAGGCTGACAGCCAACTATGGCTACACCTTC. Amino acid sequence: CASSPRLTANYGYTF.

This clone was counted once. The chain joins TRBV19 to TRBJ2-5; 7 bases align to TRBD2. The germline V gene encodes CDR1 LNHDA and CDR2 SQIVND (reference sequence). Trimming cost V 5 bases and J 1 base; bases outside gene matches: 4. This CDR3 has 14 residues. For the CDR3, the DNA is TGTGCCAGTAGTGTCGCTAGCGGCCAAGAGACCCAGTACTTC. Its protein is CASSVASGQETQYF.

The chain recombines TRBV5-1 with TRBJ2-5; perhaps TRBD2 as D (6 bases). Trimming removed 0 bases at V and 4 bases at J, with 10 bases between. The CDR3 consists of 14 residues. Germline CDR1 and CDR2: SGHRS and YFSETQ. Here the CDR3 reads CASSLAGGAETQYF. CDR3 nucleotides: TGCGCCAGCAGCTTGGCCGGAGGGGCAGAGACCCAGTACTTC. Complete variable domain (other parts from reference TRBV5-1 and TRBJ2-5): KAGVTQTPRYLIKTRGQQVTLSCSPISGHRSVSWYQQTPGQGLQFLFEYFSETQRNKGNFPGRFSGRQFSNSRSEMNVSTLELGDSALYLCASSLAGGAETQYFGPGTRLLVL.